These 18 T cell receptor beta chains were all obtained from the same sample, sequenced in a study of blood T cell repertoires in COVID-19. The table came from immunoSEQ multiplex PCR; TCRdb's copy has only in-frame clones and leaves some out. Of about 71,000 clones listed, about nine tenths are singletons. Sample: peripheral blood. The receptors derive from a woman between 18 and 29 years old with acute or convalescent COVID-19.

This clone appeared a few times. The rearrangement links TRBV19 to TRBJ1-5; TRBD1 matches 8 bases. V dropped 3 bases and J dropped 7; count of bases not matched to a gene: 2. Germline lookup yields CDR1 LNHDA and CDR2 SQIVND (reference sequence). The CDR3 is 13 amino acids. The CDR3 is CASSMAGGQPQHF. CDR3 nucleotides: TGTGCCAGTAGTATGGCAGGGGGCCAGCCCCAGCATTTT.

The CDR3 bases are TGTGCCAGCAGCCCCGCGTCGACGGGGACAGGGGCCAATGAGCAGTTCTTC. This gives the protein CASSPASTGTGANEQFF. The J gene is TRBJ2-1, the V gene TRBV11-3; 10 nucleotides line up with TRBD1. With V trimmed by 5 bases and J by 6 bases, 13 bases remained unmatched. Germline-derived CDR1 and CDR2 are SGHNT and YENEEA. This CDR3 has 17 residues.

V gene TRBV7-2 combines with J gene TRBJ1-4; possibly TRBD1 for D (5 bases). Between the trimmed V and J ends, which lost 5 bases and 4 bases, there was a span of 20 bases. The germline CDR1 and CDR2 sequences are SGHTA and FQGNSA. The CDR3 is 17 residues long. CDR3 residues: CASSPGPGVGVNEKLFF. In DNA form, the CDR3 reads TGTGCCAGCAGCCCCGGGCCGGGAGTGGGGGTTAATGAAAAACTGTTTTTT.

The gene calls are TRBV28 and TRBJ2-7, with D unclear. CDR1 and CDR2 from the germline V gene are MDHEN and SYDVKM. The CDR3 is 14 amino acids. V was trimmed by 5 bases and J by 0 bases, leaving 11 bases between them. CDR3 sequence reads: CASSLTPNSYEQYF. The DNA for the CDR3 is TGTGCCAGCAGTCTGACTCCTAACTCCTACGAGCAGTACTTC.

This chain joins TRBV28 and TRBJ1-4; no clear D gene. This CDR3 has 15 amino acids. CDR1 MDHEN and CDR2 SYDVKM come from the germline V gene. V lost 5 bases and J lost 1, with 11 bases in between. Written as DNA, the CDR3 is TGTGCCAGCAGTCCCCCGGGTTTAACTAATGAAAAACTGTTTTTT. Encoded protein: CASSPPGLTNEKLFF.

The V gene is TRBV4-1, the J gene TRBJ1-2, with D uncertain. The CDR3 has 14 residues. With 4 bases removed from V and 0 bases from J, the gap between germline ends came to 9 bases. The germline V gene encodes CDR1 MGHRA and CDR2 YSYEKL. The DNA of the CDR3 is TGCGCCAGCAGCCTCCCGGGGTCTAACTATGGCTACACCTTC. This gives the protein CASSLPGSNYGYTF.

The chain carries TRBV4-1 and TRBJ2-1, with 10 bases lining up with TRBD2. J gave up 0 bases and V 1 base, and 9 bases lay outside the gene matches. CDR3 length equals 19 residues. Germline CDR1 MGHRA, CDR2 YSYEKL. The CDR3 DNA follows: TGCGCCAGCAGCCAAGTTCAAGCGGGAGGGCTTAGCTCCTACAATGAGCAGTTCTTC. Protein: CASSQVQAGGLSSYNEQFF.

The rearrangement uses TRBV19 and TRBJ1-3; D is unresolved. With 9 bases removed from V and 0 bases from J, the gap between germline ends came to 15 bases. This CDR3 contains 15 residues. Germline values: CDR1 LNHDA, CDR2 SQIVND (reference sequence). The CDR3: CASRSAAYSGNTIYF. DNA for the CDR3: TGTGCCAGCCGATCTGCTGCGTACTCTGGAAACACCATATATTTT.

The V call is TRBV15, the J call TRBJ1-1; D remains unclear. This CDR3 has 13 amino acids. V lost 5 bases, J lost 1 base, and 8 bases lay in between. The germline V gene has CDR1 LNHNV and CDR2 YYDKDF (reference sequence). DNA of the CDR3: TGTGCCACCAGCGGGAGTAGGAACACTGAAGCTTTCTTT. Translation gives CATSGSRNTEAFF. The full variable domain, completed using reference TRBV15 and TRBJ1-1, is DAMVIQNPRYQVTQFGKPVTLSCSQTLNHNVMYWYQQKSSQAPKLLFHYYDKDFNNEADTPDNFQSRRPNTSFCFLDIRSPGLGDTAMYLCATSGSRNTEAFFGQGTRLTVV.

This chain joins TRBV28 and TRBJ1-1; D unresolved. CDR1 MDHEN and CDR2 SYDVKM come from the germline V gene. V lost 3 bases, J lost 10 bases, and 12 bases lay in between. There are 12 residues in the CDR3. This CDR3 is CASSLLPGRAFF. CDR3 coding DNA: TGTGCCAGCAGTTTGCTACCTGGGAGAGCTTTCTTT.

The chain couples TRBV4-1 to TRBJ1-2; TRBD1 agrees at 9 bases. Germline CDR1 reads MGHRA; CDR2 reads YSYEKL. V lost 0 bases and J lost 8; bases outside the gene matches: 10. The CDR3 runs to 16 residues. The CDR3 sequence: CASSQDPGQGFKGYTF. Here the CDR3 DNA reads TGCGCCAGCAGCCAAGATCCGGGACAGGGATTTAAAGGCTACACCTTC.

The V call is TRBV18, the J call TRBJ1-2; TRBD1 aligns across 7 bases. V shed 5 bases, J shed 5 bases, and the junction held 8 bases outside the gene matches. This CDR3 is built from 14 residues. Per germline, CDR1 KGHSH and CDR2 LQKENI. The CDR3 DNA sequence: TGTGCCAGCTCAGCCGTCCGGGACAGTTATGGCTACACCTTC. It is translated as CASSAVRDSYGYTF. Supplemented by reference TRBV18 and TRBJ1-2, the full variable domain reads NAGVMQNPRHLVRRRGQEARLRCSPMKGHSHVYWYRQLPEEGLKFMVYLQKENIIDESGMPKERFSAEFPKEGPSILRIQQVVRGDSAAYFCASSAVRDSYGYTFGSGTRLTVV.

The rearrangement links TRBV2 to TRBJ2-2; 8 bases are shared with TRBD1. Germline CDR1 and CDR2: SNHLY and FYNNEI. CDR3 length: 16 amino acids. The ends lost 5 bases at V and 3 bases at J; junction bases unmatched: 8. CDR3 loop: CASSFGTGRDTGELFF. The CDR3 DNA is TGTGCCAGCAGTTTTGGGACAGGTCGGGACACCGGGGAGCTGTTTTTT.

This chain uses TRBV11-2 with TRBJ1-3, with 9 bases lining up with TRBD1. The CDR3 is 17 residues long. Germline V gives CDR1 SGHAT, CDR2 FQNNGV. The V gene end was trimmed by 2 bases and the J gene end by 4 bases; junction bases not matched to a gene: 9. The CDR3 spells CASSLREQGAHGNTIYF. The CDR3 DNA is TGTGCCAGCAGCTTACGAGAACAGGGGGCGCACGGAAACACCATATATTTT.

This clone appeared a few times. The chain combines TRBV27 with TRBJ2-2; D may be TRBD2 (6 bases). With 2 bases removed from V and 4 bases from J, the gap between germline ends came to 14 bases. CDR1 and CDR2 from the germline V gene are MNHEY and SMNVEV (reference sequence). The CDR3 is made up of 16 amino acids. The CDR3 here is CASSLVWGEVTGELFF. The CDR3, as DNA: TGTGCCAGCAGTTTAGTGTGGGGGGAGGTCACCGGGGAGCTGTTTTTT.

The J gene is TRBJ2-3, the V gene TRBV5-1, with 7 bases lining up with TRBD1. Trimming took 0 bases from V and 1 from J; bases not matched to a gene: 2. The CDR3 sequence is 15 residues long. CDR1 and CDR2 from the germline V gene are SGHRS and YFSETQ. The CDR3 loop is CASSLEGAGTDTQYF. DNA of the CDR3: TGCGCCAGCAGCTTGGAGGGGGCAGGCACAGATACGCAGTATTTT.

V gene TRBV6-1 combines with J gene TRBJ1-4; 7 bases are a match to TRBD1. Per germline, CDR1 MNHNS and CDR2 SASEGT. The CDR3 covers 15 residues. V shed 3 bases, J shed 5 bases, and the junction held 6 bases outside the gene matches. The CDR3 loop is CASSESGGGNEKLFF. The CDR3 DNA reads TGTGCCAGCAGTGAGTCTGGAGGGGGCAATGAAAAACTGTTTTTT.

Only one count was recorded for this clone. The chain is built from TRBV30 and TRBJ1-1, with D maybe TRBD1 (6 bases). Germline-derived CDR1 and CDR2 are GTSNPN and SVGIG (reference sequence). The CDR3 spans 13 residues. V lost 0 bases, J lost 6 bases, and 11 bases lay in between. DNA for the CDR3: TGTGCCTGGAGTGTACACAGGGTGGCTGAAGCTTTCTTT. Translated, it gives CAWSVHRVAEAFF. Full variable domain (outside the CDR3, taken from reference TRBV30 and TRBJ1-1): SQTIHQWPATLVQPVGSPLSLECTVEGTSNPNLYWYRQAAGRGLQLLFYSVGIGQISSEVPQNLSASRPQDRQFILSSKKLLLSDSGFYLCAWSVHRVAEAFFGQGTRLTVV.